The 6 T cell receptor beta chains below all came from one sample that was sequenced in a study of a mutant IDH1 vaccine in newly diagnosed glioma. The method was immunoSEQ multiplex PCR; TCRdb's version includes in-frame clones alone and lacks a portion of them. The sample comprises approximately 100,000 clones, about 87% of which are singletons, and 0.56% rests with the top ten. Time point defined: baseline, week 1 (first vaccination visit). Treatment meaning: pre-vaccination baseline after standard-of-care therapy. Sequencing was performed on PBMCs, taken from a glioma patient treated with radiotherapy, temozolomide or both. The source of these receptors is a woman aged 45-59 years with glioma.

The chain recombines TRBV28 with TRBJ1-5; D is ambiguous. Trimming removed 2 bases at V and 2 bases at J, with 7 bases between. Looked up from germline, CDR1 is MDHEN and CDR2 is SYDVKM. The length of the CDR3 is 14 residues. DNA of the CDR3: TGTGCCAGCAGTTTAACGTCACGCAATCAGCCCCAGCATTTT. This sequence encodes CASSLTSRNQPQHF. The variable domain in full, with the rest retrieved from reference TRBV28 and TRBJ1-5, is DVKVTQSSRYLVKRTGEKVFLECVQDMDHENMFWYRQDPGLGLRLIYFSYDVKMKEKGDIPEGYSVSREKKERFSLILESASTNQTSMYLCASSLTSRNQPQHFGDGTRLSIL.

The rearrangement joins TRBV6-1 to TRBJ2-2, with D possibly being TRBD2 (6 bases). Germline V gene sequence: CDR1 MNHNS, CDR2 SASEGT. The CDR3 totals 15 residues. V gave up 7 bases and J gave up 0 bases, with 12 bases separating them. This CDR3 is CASNIAVTNTGELFF. In DNA, the CDR3 is TGTGCCAGCAATATAGCGGTAACGAACACCGGGGAGCTGTTTTTT.

This clone was detected once. The rearrangement uses TRBV11-2 and TRBJ2-5, with unresolved D. With 4 bases removed from V and 0 bases from J, the gap between germline ends came to 12 bases. CDR1 is SGHAT, CDR2 FQNNGV, per germline. The CDR3 has 15 amino acids. The CDR3 is CASSSKGWYQETQYF. In nucleotides, the CDR3 is TGTGCCAGCAGCTCCAAGGGTTGGTACCAAGAGACCCAGTACTTC.

This chain joins TRBV25-1 and TRBJ1-1; TRBD1 aligns across 10 bases. The trim removed 2 bases at V and 4 bases at J, leaving 7 bases unmatched. The germline V gene encodes CDR1 MGHDK and CDR2 SYGVNS. This CDR3 region has 16 residues. CDR3 DNA sequence: TGTGCCAGCAGTGAAATCCGACAGGGGGCGGGCACTGAAGCTTTCTTT. Protein sequence: CASSEIRQGAGTEAFF.

This chain connects TRBV5-8 to TRBJ2-1, with D unresolved. Germline V gives CDR1 SGHTS, CDR2 YDEGEE. The ends were cut back, 2 bases at V and 0 bases at J, with 15 bases in the middle. This CDR3 spans 17 amino acids. The CDR3, as DNA: TGTGCCAGCAGCTTTGGTAGCTCCTACCTCTCCTACAATGAGCAGTTCTTC. This codes for CASSFGSSYLSYNEQFF.

The chain is built from TRBV6-6 and TRBJ2-7; weak D call: TRBD2 (5 bases). Trimming shortened V by 0 bases and J by 6 bases, and 9 bases separated the two germline ends. This CDR3 spans 13 amino acids. Germline V gene data show CDR1 as MNHNY and CDR2 as SVGAGI (reference sequence). The CDR3 bases are TGTGCCAGCAGTTACTCAGCGGCGGGCGAGCAGTACTTC. Translation gives CASSYSAAGEQYF.